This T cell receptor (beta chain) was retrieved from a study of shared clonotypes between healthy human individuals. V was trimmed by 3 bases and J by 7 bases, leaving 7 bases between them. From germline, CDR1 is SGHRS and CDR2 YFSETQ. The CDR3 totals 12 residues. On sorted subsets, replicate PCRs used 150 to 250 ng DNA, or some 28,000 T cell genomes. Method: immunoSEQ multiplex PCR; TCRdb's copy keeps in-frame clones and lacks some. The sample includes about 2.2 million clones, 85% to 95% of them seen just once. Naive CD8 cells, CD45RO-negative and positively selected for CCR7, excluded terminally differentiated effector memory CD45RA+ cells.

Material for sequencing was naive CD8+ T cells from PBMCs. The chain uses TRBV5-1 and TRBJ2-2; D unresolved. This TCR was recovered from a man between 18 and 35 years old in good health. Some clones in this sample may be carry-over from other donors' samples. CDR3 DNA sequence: TGCGCCAGCAGCTACCTTGACGGGGAGCTGTTTTTT. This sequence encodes CASSYLDGELFF.